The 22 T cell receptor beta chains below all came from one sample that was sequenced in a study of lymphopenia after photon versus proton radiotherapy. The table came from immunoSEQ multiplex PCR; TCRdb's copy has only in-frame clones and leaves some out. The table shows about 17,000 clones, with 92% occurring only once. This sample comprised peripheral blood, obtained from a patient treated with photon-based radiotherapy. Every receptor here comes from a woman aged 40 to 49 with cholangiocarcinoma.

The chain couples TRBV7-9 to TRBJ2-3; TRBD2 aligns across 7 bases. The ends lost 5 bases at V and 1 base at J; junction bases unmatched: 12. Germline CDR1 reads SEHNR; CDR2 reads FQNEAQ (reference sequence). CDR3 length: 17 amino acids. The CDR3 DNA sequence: TGTGCCAGCAGCGCTGGGGTGGGACTACCGGGCACAGATACGCAGTATTTT. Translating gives CASSAGVGLPGTDTQYF.

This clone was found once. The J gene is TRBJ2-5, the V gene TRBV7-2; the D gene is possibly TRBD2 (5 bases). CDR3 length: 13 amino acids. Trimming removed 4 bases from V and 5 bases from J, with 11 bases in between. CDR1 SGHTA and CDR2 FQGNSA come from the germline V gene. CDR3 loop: CASSSGVLETQYF. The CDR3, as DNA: TGTGCCAGCAGCTCCGGGGTCTTGGAGACCCAGTACTTC. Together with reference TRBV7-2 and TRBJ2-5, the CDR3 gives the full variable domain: GAGVSQSPSNKVTEKGKDVELRCDPISGHTALYWYRQSLGQGLEFLIYFQGNSAPDKSGLPSDRFSAERTGGSVSTLTIQRTQQEDSAVYLCASSSGVLETQYFGPGTRLLVL.

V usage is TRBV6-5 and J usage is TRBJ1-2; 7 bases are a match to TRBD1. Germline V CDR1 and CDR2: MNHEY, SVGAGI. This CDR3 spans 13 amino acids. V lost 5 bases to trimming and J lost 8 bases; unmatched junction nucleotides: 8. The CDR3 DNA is TGTGCCAGCAGTCCTTGGACAGGCACGGGCTACACCTTC. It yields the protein CASSPWTGTGYTF.

The CDR3 spells CASIRGDRTSGNTIYF. CDR3 bases: TGTGCCAGTATAAGGGGGGACAGGACCTCTGGAAACACCATATATTTT. The V gene is TRBV19, the J gene TRBJ1-3; TRBD1 aligns across 8 bases. The CDR3 length is 16 residues. The V segment lost 7 bases and the J segment 0 bases; nucleotides outside the gene matches: 8. The germline V gene has CDR1 LNHDA and CDR2 SQIVND (reference sequence).

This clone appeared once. The CDR3 nucleotides read TGTGCCAGCAGCAGGGAGGGGGCCCGAGGGGATACGCAGTATTTT. It codes for CASSREGARGDTQYF. This sequence joins TRBV9 and TRBJ2-3, with D perhaps TRBD1 or TRBD2 (7 bases each). CDR1 SGDLS and CDR2 YYNGEE come from the germline V gene. The CDR3 extends over 15 amino acids. The V gene lost 4 bases and the J gene lost 6 bases, with 18 bases spanning the gap.

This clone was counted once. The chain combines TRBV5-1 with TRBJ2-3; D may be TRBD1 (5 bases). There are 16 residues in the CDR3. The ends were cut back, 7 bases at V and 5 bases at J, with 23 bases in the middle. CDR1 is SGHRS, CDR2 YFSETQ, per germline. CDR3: CASSQVGLVMGDTQYF. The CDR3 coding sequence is TGCGCCAGCTCACAGGTTGGGCTGGTAATGGGAGATACGCAGTATTTT.

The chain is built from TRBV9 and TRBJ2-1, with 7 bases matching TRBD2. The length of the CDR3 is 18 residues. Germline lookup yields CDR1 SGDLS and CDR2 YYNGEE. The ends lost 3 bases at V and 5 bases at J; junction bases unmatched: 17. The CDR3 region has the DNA TGTGCCAGCAGCGCTGACCCGGGGGGACTCATAGGCGACAATGAGCAGTTCTTC. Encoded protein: CASSADPGGLIGDNEQFF.

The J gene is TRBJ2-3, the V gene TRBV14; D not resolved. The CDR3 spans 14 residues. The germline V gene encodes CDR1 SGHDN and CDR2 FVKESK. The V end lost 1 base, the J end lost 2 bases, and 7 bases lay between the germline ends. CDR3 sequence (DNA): TGTGCCAGCAGCCAAGGGCAGATCACAGATACGCAGTATTTT. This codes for CASSQGQITDTQYF.

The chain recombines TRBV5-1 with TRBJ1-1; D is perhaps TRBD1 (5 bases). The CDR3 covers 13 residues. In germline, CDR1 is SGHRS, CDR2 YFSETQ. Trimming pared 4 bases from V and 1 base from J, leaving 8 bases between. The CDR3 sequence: CASSPRENTEAFF. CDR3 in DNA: TGCGCCAGCAGCCCCAGGGAGAACACTGAAGCTTTCTTT.

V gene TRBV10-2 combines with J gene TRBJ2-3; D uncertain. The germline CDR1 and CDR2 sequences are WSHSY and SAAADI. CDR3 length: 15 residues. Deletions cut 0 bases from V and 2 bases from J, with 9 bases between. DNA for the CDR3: TGCGCCAGCAGTGAGTCGGGAATTTCCACAGATACGCAGTATTTT. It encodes CASSESGISTDTQYF.

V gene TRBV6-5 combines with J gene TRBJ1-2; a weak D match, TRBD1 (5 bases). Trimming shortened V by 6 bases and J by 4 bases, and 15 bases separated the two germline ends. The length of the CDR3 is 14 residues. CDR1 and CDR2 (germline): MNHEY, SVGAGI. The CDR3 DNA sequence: TGTGCCAGCAGCAACCAGGGATCACTCTATGGCTACACCTTC. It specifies CASSNQGSLYGYTF.

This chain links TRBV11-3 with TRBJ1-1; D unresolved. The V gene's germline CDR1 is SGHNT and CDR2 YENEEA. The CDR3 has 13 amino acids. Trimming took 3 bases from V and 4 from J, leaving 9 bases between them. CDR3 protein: CASSFSGITEAFF. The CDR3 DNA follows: TGTGCCAGCAGCTTTTCGGGAATCACTGAAGCTTTCTTT.

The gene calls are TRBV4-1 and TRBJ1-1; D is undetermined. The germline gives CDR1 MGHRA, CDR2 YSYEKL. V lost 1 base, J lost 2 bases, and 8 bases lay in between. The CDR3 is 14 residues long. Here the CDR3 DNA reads TGCGCCAGCAGCCAAGGGATCGAAAACACTGAAGCTTTCTTT. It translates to CASSQGIENTEAFF.

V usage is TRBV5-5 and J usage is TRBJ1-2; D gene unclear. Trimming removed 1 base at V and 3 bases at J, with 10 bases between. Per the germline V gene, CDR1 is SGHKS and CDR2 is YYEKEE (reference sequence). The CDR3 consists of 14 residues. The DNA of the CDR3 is TGTGCCAGCAGCTTGATACCGGACTACTATGGCTACACCTTC. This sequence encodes CASSLIPDYYGYTF.

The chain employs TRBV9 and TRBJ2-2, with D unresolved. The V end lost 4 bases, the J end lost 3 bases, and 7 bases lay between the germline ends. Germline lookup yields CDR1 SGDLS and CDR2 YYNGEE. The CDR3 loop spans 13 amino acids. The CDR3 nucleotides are TGTGCCAGCAGCTCACGGTACACCGGGGAGCTGTTTTTT. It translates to CASSSRYTGELFF.

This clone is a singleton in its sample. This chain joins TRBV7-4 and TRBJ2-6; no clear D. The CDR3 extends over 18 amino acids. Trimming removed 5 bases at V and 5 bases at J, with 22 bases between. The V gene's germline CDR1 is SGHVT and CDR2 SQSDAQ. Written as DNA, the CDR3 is TGTGCCAGCAGCAAACTCAACAGCTCACAAAGTCGGGCCAACGTCCTGACTTTC. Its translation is CASSKLNSSQSRANVLTF.

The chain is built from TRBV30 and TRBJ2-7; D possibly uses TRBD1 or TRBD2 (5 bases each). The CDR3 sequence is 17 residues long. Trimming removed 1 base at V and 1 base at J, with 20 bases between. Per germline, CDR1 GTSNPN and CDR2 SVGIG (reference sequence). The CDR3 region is CAWSALLRGRLSYEQYF. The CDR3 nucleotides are TGTGCCTGGAGTGCCCTCTTACGGGGCCGCCTTTCCTACGAGCAGTACTTC.

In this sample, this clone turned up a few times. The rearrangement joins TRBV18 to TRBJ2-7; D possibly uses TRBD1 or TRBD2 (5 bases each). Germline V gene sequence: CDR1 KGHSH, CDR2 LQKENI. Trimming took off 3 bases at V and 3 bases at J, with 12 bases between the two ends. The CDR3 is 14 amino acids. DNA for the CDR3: TGTGCCAGCTCACCTGCCGGGGCCGGCTACGAGCAGTACTTC. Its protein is CASSPAGAGYEQYF.

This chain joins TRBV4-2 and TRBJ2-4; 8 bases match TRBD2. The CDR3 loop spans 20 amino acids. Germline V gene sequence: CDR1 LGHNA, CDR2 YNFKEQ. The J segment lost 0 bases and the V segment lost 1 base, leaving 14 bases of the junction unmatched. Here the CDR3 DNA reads TGTGCCAGCAGCCAAGGCGTTGGTAGCGGGGCCATGGGAGCCAAAAACATTCAGTACTTC. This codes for CASSQGVGSGAMGAKNIQYF.

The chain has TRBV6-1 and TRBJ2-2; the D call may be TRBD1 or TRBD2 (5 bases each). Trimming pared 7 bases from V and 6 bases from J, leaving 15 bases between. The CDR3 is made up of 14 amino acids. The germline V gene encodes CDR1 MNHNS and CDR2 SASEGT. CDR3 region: CASKRGLGAGELFF. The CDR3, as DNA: TGTGCCAGCAAGAGGGGTTTAGGCGCCGGGGAGCTGTTTTTT.

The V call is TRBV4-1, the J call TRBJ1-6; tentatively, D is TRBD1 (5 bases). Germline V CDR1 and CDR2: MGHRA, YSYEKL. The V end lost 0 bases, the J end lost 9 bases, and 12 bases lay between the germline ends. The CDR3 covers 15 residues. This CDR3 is CASSQDGAPSSPLHF. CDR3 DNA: TGCGCCAGCAGCCAAGATGGGGCACCGAGTTCACCCCTCCACTTT.

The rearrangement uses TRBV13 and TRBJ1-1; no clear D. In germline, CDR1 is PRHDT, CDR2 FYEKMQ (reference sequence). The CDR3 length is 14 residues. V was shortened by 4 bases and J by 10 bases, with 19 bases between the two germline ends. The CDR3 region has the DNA TGTGCCAGCAGCTCCCCTTCGTCGGGAGACGGAGCTTTCTTT. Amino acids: CASSSPSSGDGAFF. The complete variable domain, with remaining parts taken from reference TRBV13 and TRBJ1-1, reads AAGVIQSPRHLIKEKRETATLKCYPIPRHDTVYWYQQGPGQDPQFLISFYEKMQSDKGSIPDRFSAQQFSDYHSELNMSSLELGDSALYFCASSSPSSGDGAFFGQGTRLTVV.